The following is a TCR beta chain sequence with its context. Germline CDR1 and CDR2: MNHEY and SMNVEV (reference sequence). J was trimmed by 4 bases and V by 6 bases; bases with no gene match: 6. The CDR3 is 15 amino acids. Data came from immunoSEQ multiplex PCR; TCRdb stores just in-frame clones and leaves some out. The sample contains roughly 250,000 clones, about 85% of which appear only once. The sample is drawn from a study of blood T cell repertoires in COVID-19. What was sequenced was peripheral blood. The TCR originated in a man aged 35-49 years with acute or convalescent COVID-19. The chain joins TRBV27 to TRBJ2-1, with 10 positions matching TRBD2. The CDR3 DNA is TGTGCCAGCAGACTTGAGCGGGGGGGATACAATGAGCAGTTCTTC. This codes for CASRLERGGYNEQFF.